These 20 T cell receptor beta chains were all obtained from the same sample, sequenced in a study of T cells in Graves' hyperthyroidism and ophthalmopathy. From RNA transcripts, TCR beta CDR3 regions were amplified. The primer set for the first-round RT-PCR of the TCR CDR3 was HTBI. TCRdb recomputed calls from the multiplex PCR reads with MiXCR, one row per CDR3 protein. Here the sample spans roughly 380,000 distinct CDR3 sequences, 11% to 15% being singletons. The material sequenced was blood. All receptors derive from a woman aged 55-69 years with Graves' hyperthyroidism.

This clonotype was detected only a few times. V is TRBV29-1 and J is TRBJ2-3; the D is unclear. Per the germline V gene, CDR1 is SQVTM and CDR2 is ANQGSEA. The CDR3 covers 13 residues. This chain's CDR3 is CSVVADSTDTQYF. Written as DNA, the CDR3 is TGCTCCGTAGTAGCAGATTCCACAGATACGCAGTATTTT.

This clonotype occurred many times. The rearrangement links TRBV11-3 to TRBJ2-1; D unresolved. V was pared by 5 bases and J by 3 bases, with 14 bases between. CDR1 and CDR2 from the germline V gene are SGHNT and YENEEA. The CDR3 spans 15 residues. The CDR3 loop is CASSADQAYYNEQFF. Here the CDR3 DNA reads TGTGCCAGCAGCGCTGATCAGGCTTACTACAATGAGCAGTTCTTC.

The rearrangement links TRBV19 to TRBJ1-5, with 9 nucleotides matching TRBD1. Germline lookup yields CDR1 LNHDA and CDR2 SQIVND (reference sequence). J gave up 5 bases and V 7 bases, and 3 bases lay outside the gene matches. The CDR3 is 13 amino acids. The CDR3 DNA sequence: TGTGCCAGTACCGGGACAGGGTATCAGCCCCAGCATTTT. Its translation is CASTGTGYQPQHF.

This clonotype appeared many times. This chain joins TRBV30 and TRBJ1-5; D might be TRBD1 (6 bases). V gave up 1 base and J gave up 6 bases, with 10 bases separating them. The CDR3 is 13 residues long. In germline, CDR1 is GTSNPN, CDR2 SVGIG (reference sequence). CDR3: CAWSATGRQPQHF. DNA for the CDR3: TGTGCCTGGAGTGCTACAGGGCGTCAGCCCCAGCATTTT.

This clonotype occurred a few times. V gene TRBV24-1 combines with J gene TRBJ2-5; possibly TRBD2 for D (6 bases). This CDR3 is 14 amino acids long. V lost 2 bases, J lost 5 bases, and 11 bases lay in between. Germline V gene sequence: CDR1 KGHDR, CDR2 SFDVKD. CDR3 protein: CATSDSRGGETQYF. The DNA of the CDR3 is TGTGCCACCAGTGATTCCCGTGGGGGGGAGACCCAGTACTTC.

The V gene is TRBV12-3 or TRBV12-4, the J gene TRBJ1-2, with TRBD1 matching over 8 bases. The CDR3 runs 15 residues. V gave up 3 bases and J gave up 5 bases; unmatched junction bases: 8. The DNA for the CDR3 is TGTGCCAGCAGTTTGGATCAGGACAGGGAGTATGGCTACACCTTC. Encoded protein: CASSLDQDREYGYTF.

The chain recombines TRBV6-5 with TRBJ2-3; no definite D call. The CDR3 sequence is 14 residues long. The germline gives CDR1 MNHEY, CDR2 SVGAGI. Trimming removed 3 bases from V and 2 bases from J, with 9 bases in between. The CDR3 DNA is TGTGCCAGCAGTTATAGGCGACCCACAGATACGCAGTATTTT. It yields the protein CASSYRRPTDTQYF.

This clonotype was seen repeatedly, ten times or more. The rearrangement uses TRBV6-1 and TRBJ1-2; D is unclear. The germline V and J ends were trimmed by 10 bases and 4 bases, with 16 bases remaining between them. Germline CDR1 MNHNS, CDR2 SASEGT. The CDR3 runs 13 residues. The CDR3 protein is CATTDGMGYGYTF. The CDR3 coding sequence is TGTGCCACTACGGACGGAATGGGCTATGGCTACACCTTC.

At least ten counts were recorded for this clonotype. The chain uses TRBV7-3 and TRBJ2-3; D possibly corresponds to TRBD1 (6 bases). Trimming left V 5 bases short and J 6 bases short, with 9 bases between. CDR1 and CDR2 (germline): SGHTA, FQGTGA. The CDR3 runs 12 residues. CDR3 loop: CASSRTGDTQYF. The CDR3 DNA reads TGTGCCAGCAGCCGTACAGGGGATACGCAGTATTTT.

The chain has TRBV4-1 and TRBJ2-1, with unresolved D. This CDR3 has 14 residues. The germline V gene encodes CDR1 MGHRA and CDR2 YSYEKL. V lost 0 bases and J 7 bases, leaving 10 bases between the germline ends. CDR3 sequence: CASSQDRFGNEQFF. CDR3 sequence (DNA): TGCGCCAGCAGCCAAGATCGATTCGGGAATGAGCAGTTCTTC.

This clonotype was seen many times. The V and J genes are TRBV20-1 and TRBJ2-5; TRBD1 matches at 7 bases. The CDR3 totals 14 residues. Germline CDR1 and CDR2: DFQATT and SNEGSKA (reference sequence). With 5 bases clipped from V and 1 base from J, the junction kept 7 bases outside the gene matches. The DNA of the CDR3 is TGCAGTGCTCACAGGGGCCGAAGCCAAGAGACCCAGTACTTC. Amino acids: CSAHRGRSQETQYF.

This clonotype was seen many times. The chain uses TRBV6-1 and TRBJ2-7, with D hard to call. CDR1 is MNHNS and CDR2 is SASEGT in the germline V gene. The ends were cut back, 2 bases at V and 2 bases at J, with 22 bases in the middle. The CDR3 extends over 18 amino acids. In DNA form, the CDR3 reads TGTGCCAGCAGTGAAAGACCCGGAAGGATGTCCCGGCCCTACGAGCAGTACTTC. Protein: CASSERPGRMSRPYEQYF.

In regard to this clonotype: Since a much larger clone is just one base distant, this may be a read error. The V call is TRBV7-6, the J call TRBJ2-7; possibly TRBD2 for D (5 bases). Germline CDR1 is SGHVS and CDR2 is FNYEAQ. The CDR3 spans 16 residues. The CDR3 loop reads CASSFLSGGITYERYF. CDR3 nucleotide sequence: TGTGCCAGCAGCTTTTTGAGCGGTGGGATTACCTACGAGCGGTACTTC.

Comments on this clonotype: Being one base from a much bigger clone, this may be a read error. This sequence joins TRBV2 and TRBJ2-2, with D possibly being TRBD1 (5 bases). Trimming left V 11 bases short and J 10 bases short, with 11 bases between. Germline loops: CDR1 SNHLY, CDR2 FYNNEI. CDR3 size: 10 residues. The CDR3 nucleotides read TGTGCCTGTAAGGGGCCGGAGCTGTTTTTT. As protein: CACKGPELFF.

With respect to this clonotype: A much larger clone lies one base from this, so it may be a read error. The rearrangement joins TRBV24-1 to TRBJ2-3; D could derive from TRBD1 or TRBD2 (5 bases each). The germline CDR1 and CDR2 sequences are KGHDR and SFDVKD. The CDR3 runs to 16 residues. CDR3 nucleotides: TGTGCCACCAGTGATTTCGGACTGGTTAGCACAGGTACGCAGTATTTT. Amino acid sequence: CATSDFGLVSTGTQYF.

This clonotype was seen a few times. The chain is built from TRBV24-1 and TRBJ2-3, with D unresolved. V lost 4 bases, J lost 7 bases, and 11 bases lay in between. The CDR3 length is 13 residues. The germline V gene has CDR1 KGHDR and CDR2 SFDVKD. CDR3 bases: TGTGCCACCAGTGACTGGGAACCGAATACGCAGTATTTT. Translating it yields CATSDWEPNTQYF.

The sample holds many counts of this clonotype. This chain links TRBV6-1 with TRBJ1-5; no reliable D call. Germline lookup yields CDR1 MNHNS and CDR2 SASEGT. The CDR3 loop spans 13 amino acids. The V end lost 5 bases, the J end lost 7 bases, and 12 bases lay between the germline ends. The CDR3 here is CASSYNIGQPQHF. In nucleotides, the CDR3 is TGTGCCAGCAGTTATAATATAGGCCAGCCCCAGCATTTT.

This clonotype has a count of ten or more. The chain combines TRBV19 with TRBJ1-1; no clear D. The CDR3 is 10 residues long. Germline values: CDR1 LNHDA, CDR2 SQIVND (reference sequence). The V gene lost 5 bases and the J gene lost 5 bases, with 3 bases spanning the gap. The CDR3: CASSDTEAFF. CDR3 nucleotide sequence: TGTGCCAGTAGTGATACTGAAGCTTTCTTT.

The sample holds one count of this clonotype. V is TRBV3-1 and J is TRBJ2-2; 7 bases agree with TRBD2. There are 17 residues in the CDR3. Losses at the gene ends were 1 base for V and 1 base for J; bases not matched to a gene: 6. Germline values: CDR1 LGHDT, CDR2 YNNKEL (reference sequence). CDR3 sequence (DNA): TGTGCCAGCAGCCAAGTCAAATCGGGGGGGAACACCGGGGAGCTGTTTTTT. Translation gives CASSQVKSGGNTGELFF.

This clonotype came up many times. The chain couples TRBV28 to TRBJ2-3, with TRBD1 identical over 9 bases. The CDR3 spans 16 residues. V lost 6 bases and J lost 2; bases outside the gene matches: 9. CDR1 and CDR2 from the germline V gene are MDHEN and SYDVKM. The CDR3 nucleotides are TGTGCCAGCAGGCGGACAGGGGCCGCCCCCACAGATACGCAGTATTTT. This gives the protein CASRRTGAAPTDTQYF.